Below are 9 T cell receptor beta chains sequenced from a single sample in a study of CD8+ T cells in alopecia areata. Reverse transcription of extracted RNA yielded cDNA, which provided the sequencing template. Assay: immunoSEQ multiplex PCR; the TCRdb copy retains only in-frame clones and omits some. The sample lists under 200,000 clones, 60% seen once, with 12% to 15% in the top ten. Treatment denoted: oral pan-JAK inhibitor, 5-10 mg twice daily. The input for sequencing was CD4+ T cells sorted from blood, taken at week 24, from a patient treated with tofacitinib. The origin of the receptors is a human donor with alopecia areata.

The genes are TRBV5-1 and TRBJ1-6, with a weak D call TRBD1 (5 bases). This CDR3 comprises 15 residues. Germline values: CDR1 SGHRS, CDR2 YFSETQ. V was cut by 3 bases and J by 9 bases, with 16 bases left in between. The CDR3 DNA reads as TGCGCCAGCAGCTCGTCGGGACGTGTGAGTTCACCCCTCCACTTT. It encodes CASSSSGRVSSPLHF.

The CDR3 is CASSIFGTGYNEQFF. CDR3 nucleotides: TGTGCCAGTAGTATTTTTGGGACAGGCTACAATGAGCAGTTCTTC. The chain joins TRBV19 to TRBJ2-1; 8 positions agree with TRBD1. The ends lost 3 bases at V and 3 bases at J; junction bases unmatched: 4. The CDR3 runs 15 residues. Per the germline V gene, CDR1 is LNHDA and CDR2 is SQIVND (reference sequence).

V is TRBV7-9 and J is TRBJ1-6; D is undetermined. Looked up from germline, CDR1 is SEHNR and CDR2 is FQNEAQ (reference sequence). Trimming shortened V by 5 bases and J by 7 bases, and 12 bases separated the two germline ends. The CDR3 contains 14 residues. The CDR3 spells CASSPEVQNSPLHF. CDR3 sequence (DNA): TGTGCCAGCAGCCCTGAGGTTCAGAATTCACCCCTCCACTTT.

CDR3 DNA: TGTGCCTGGGACGACACCCTCTATGGCTACACCTTC. Its protein is CAWDDTLYGYTF. V gene TRBV30 combines with J gene TRBJ1-2, with D hard to call. Germline V gives CDR1 GTSNPN, CDR2 SVGIG (reference sequence). This CDR3 spans 12 amino acids. Trimming took off 5 bases at V and 4 bases at J, with 11 bases between the two ends. Full variable domain (outside the CDR3, taken from reference TRBV30 and TRBJ1-2): SQTIHQWPATLVQPVGSPLSLECTVEGTSNPNLYWYRQAAGRGLQLLFYSVGIGQISSEVPQNLSASRPQDRQFILSSKKLLLSDSGFYLCAWDDTLYGYTFGSGTRLTVV.

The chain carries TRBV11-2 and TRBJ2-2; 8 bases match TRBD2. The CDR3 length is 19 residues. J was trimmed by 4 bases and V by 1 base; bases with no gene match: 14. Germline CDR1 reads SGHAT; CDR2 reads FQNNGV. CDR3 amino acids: CASSLAGGLRGGATGELFF. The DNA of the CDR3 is TGTGCCAGCAGCTTAGCGGGGGGGCTCCGCGGGGGTGCCACCGGGGAGCTGTTTTTT.

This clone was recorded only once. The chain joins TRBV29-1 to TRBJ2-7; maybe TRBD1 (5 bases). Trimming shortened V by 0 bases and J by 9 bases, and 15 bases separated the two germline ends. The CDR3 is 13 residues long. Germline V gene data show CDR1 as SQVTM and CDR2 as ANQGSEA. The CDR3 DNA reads TGCAGCGTTGAAGACCAAACAGGACGGGCGCAGTACTTC. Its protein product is CSVEDQTGRAQYF.

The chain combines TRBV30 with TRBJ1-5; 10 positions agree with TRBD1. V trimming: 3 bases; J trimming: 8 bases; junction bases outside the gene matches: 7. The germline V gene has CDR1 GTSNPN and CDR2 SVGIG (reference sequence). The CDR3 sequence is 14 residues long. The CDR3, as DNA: TGTGCCTGGAGCAGGACAGGGGGGCGGGAGCCCCAGCATTTT. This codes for CAWSRTGGREPQHF. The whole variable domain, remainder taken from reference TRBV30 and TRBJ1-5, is SQTIHQWPATLVQPVGSPLSLECTVEGTSNPNLYWYRQAAGRGLQLLFYSVGIGQISSEVPQNLSASRPQDRQFILSSKKLLLSDSGFYLCAWSRTGGREPQHFGDGTRLSIL.

The CDR3 sequence: CASSHLQGSGEKLFF. The CDR3 DNA reads TGCGCCAGCAGCCACTTACAGGGCAGTGGTGAAAAACTGTTTTTT. The V and J genes are TRBV4-1 and TRBJ1-4, with a tentative D call TRBD1 (6 bases). CDR1 MGHRA and CDR2 YSYEKL come from the germline V gene. V shed 3 bases and J shed 7 bases, with 15 bases lying between them. The CDR3 totals 15 residues.

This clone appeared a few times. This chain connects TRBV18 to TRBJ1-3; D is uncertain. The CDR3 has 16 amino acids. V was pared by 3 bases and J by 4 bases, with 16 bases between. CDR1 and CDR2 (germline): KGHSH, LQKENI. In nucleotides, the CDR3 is TGTGCCAGCTCACCGGGAGGGCTCTCGAAAGGAAACACCATATATTTT. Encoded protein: CASSPGGLSKGNTIYF.